These T cell receptor beta chains were read from a single sample in a study of blood T cell repertoires in COVID-19. Sequenced by immunoSEQ multiplex PCR; TCRdb stores in-frame clones only, minus some. Here the sample spans around 300,000 clones, around 87% being singletons. Sequencing was performed on PBMCs or T cells enriched from blood (not recorded which). The receptors shown here come from a woman aged 18-29 years with acute COVID-19. CDR3s include the opening cysteine and the closing phenylalanine or tryptophan. Fields, in order: CDR3 length, D gene, clone size, J gene, V gene, CDR3 DNA, CDR3 protein. A D gene is named only where the DNA matches it firmly. Size is stated for part of the rows, as once, few or many counts, or as a class when the clone is expanded.

cdr3_length: 15; d_call: TRBD1; clone_size: -; j_call: TRBJ2-5; v_call: TRBV6-5; cdr3_nt: TGTGCCACCCACAGAGGGACAGGGGGGTGGGAGACCCAGTACTTC; cdr3_aa: CATHRGTGGWETQYF
cdr3_length: 13; d_call: TRBD1; clone_size: -; j_call: TRBJ2-7; v_call: TRBV12-3/TRBV12-4; cdr3_nt: TGTGCCAGCAGTTGGGACAGGGGCTACGAGCAGTACTTC; cdr3_aa: CASSWDRGYEQYF
cdr3_length: 13; d_call: TRBD1; clone_size: few; j_call: TRBJ2-7; v_call: TRBV2; cdr3_nt: TGTGCCAGCAGCAGGACAGGTTTCGACGAGCAGTACTTC; cdr3_aa: CASSRTGFDEQYF
cdr3_length: 14; d_call: -; clone_size: -; j_call: TRBJ1-5; v_call: TRBV20-1; cdr3_nt: TGCAGTGCTAGTGGAAGCCATAGCAATCAGCCCCAGCATTTT; cdr3_aa: CSASGSHSNQPQHF
cdr3_length: 13; d_call: -; clone_size: -; j_call: TRBJ1-2; v_call: TRBV4-3; cdr3_nt: TGCGCCAGCAGCCAAGATCGAGGGTATGGCTACACCTTC; cdr3_aa: CASSQDRGYGYTF
cdr3_length: 15; d_call: -; clone_size: -; j_call: TRBJ2-7; v_call: TRBV19; cdr3_nt: TGTGCCAGTAGTACCCCCGGGCAGGGTAAGACCGAGCAGTACTTC; cdr3_aa: CASSTPGQGKTEQYF
cdr3_length: 15; d_call: TRBD1; clone_size: -; j_call: TRBJ1-1; v_call: TRBV7-9; cdr3_nt: TGTGCCAGCAGCATGGCAGGGGGCCAAAACACTGAAGCTTTCTTT; cdr3_aa: CASSMAGGQNTEAFF
cdr3_length: 13; d_call: TRBD1; clone_size: -; j_call: TRBJ1-1; v_call: TRBV11-2; cdr3_nt: TGTGCCAGCAGCCCCGGACAGGGAGGTAAAGCTTTCTTT; cdr3_aa: CASSPGQGGKAFF
cdr3_length: 14; d_call: -; clone_size: -; j_call: TRBJ2-3; v_call: TRBV2; cdr3_nt: TGTGCCAGCAGTGAGGGCCTTTTTGGGGATACGCAGTATTTT; cdr3_aa: CASSEGLFGDTQYF
cdr3_length: 17; d_call: TRBD1; clone_size: -; j_call: TRBJ2-2; v_call: TRBV7-6; cdr3_nt: TGTGCCAGCAGCTTGGTTTGGGACAGGGACCTCCCCGGGGAGCTGTTTTTT; cdr3_aa: CASSLVWDRDLPGELFF
cdr3_length: 15; d_call: TRBD2; clone_size: -; j_call: TRBJ2-1; v_call: TRBV9; cdr3_nt: TGTGCCAGCAGCCCAGCGGGGAGCTCCTACAATGAGCAGTTCTTC; cdr3_aa: CASSPAGSSYNEQFF
cdr3_length: 11; d_call: -; clone_size: -; j_call: TRBJ2-1; v_call: TRBV5-1; cdr3_nt: TGCGCCAGCAGCTTGGCCTCTGAGCAGTTCTTC; cdr3_aa: CASSLASEQFF
cdr3_length: 13; d_call: -; clone_size: -; j_call: TRBJ1-2; v_call: TRBV6-2/TRBV6-3; cdr3_nt: TGTGCCAGCAGTTACTCGGCGGGGTATGGCTACACCTTC; cdr3_aa: CASSYSAGYGYTF
cdr3_length: 17; d_call: -; clone_size: -; j_call: TRBJ1-5; v_call: TRBV2; cdr3_nt: TGTGCCAGCAGTGGATCGGCGTGGGGGCTACGGAATCAGCCCCAGCATTTT; cdr3_aa: CASSGSAWGLRNQPQHF
cdr3_length: 15; d_call: -; clone_size: -; j_call: TRBJ2-2; v_call: TRBV5-1; cdr3_nt: TGCGCCAGCAGCTTGGACAGGGCCAACACCGGGGAGCTGTTTTTT; cdr3_aa: CASSLDRANTGELFF
cdr3_length: 17; d_call: TRBD1; clone_size: -; j_call: TRBJ2-3; v_call: TRBV7-6; cdr3_nt: TGTGCCAGCAGCCCCTTCGGGGGACAGGGAAGCACAGATACGCAGTATTTT; cdr3_aa: CASSPFGGQGSTDTQYF
cdr3_length: 13; d_call: -; clone_size: -; j_call: TRBJ1-5; v_call: TRBV12-3/TRBV12-4; cdr3_nt: TGTGCCAGCAGACTGGGACTTAATCAGCCCCAGCATTTT; cdr3_aa: CASRLGLNQPQHF
cdr3_length: 16; d_call: TRBD1; clone_size: -; j_call: TRBJ1-5; v_call: TRBV5-5; cdr3_nt: TGTGCCAGCAGCTTGGCCGGACAGGGTTATTATCAGCCCCAGCATTTT; cdr3_aa: CASSLAGQGYYQPQHF
cdr3_length: 16; d_call: TRBD1; clone_size: -; j_call: TRBJ2-1; v_call: TRBV10-1; cdr3_nt: TGCGCCAGCAGTGAGCCGGGACAGGGGACAGGGAGTGAGCAGTTCTTC; cdr3_aa: CASSEPGQGTGSEQFF
cdr3_length: 17; d_call: TRBD2; clone_size: -; j_call: TRBJ2-1; v_call: TRBV18; cdr3_nt: TGTGCCAGCTCACCGCGGGAGACAGTCATCATACCCAATGAGCAGTTCTTC; cdr3_aa: CASSPRETVIIPNEQFF
cdr3_length: 12; d_call: -; clone_size: once; j_call: TRBJ2-1; v_call: TRBV25-1; cdr3_nt: TGTGCCAGCAGGGGAGGCTACAATGAGCAGTTCTTC; cdr3_aa: CASRGGYNEQFF
cdr3_length: 16; d_call: TRBD2; clone_size: -; j_call: TRBJ2-1; v_call: TRBV6-6; cdr3_nt: TGTGCCAGCAGTTCACGCATTAGCGGGACGTACAATGAGCAGTTCTTC; cdr3_aa: CASSSRISGTYNEQFF